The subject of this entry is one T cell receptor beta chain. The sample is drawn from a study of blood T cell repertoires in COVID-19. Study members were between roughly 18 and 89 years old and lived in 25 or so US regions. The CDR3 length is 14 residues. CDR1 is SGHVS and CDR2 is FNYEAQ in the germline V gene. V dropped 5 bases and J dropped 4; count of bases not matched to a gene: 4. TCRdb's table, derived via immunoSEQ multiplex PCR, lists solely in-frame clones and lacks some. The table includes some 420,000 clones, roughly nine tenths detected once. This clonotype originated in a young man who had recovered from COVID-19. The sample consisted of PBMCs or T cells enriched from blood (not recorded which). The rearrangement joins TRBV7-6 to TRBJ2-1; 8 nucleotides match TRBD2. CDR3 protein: CASSLSGTYNEQFF. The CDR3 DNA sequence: TGTGCCAGCAGCCTTAGCGGGACGTACAATGAGCAGTTCTTC.